This TCR beta chain was captured by sequencing in a study of CD8+CD57+ T cells in acquired aplastic anemia. About the study: The sorted CD4+ and CD8+ cells yielded an average about 3.5 ug of DNA. Overall study findings and caveats: For CD8+ Simpson's diversity, patients and controls showed no significant difference. Patients and controls shared under 35 CD8+ CDR3 sequences, which appeared highly expressed in patients and within their immunodominant clones.

A word on this clonotype: Its target is unknown.

This CDR3 has 15 residues. V was pared by 1 base and J by 6 bases, with 18 bases between. Per the germline V gene, CDR1 is DFQATT and CDR2 is SNEGSKA (reference sequence). Template material for TCR beta VDJ and CDR3 profiling consisted of genomic DNA. MiXCR, run by TCRdb on the reads, gives a single entry per CDR3 protein. The table shows 60,000 to 75,000 distinct CDR3 sequences, with about 50% occurring only once. This clonotype was sampled from a human donor in good health, serving as a control. This chain joins TRBV20-1 and TRBJ1-1; D might be TRBD1 (6 bases). Sample: sorted CD4+, CD8+, or CD8+CD57+ T cells (not recorded which) from PBMCs. The CDR3 loop is CSARGFEQGRAEAFF. The CDR3 DNA reads TGCAGTGCTAGAGGTTTCGAGCAGGGGCGAGCTGAAGCTTTCTTT.